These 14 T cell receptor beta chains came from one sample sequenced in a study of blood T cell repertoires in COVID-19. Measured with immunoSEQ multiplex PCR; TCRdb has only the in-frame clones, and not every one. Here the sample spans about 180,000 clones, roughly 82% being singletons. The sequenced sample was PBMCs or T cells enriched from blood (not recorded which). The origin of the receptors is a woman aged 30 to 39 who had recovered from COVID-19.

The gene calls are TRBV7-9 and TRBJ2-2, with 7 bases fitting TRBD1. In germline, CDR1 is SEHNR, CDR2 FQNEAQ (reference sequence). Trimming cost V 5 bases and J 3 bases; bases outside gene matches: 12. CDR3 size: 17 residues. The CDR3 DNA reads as TGTGCCAGCAGCCCACCTACGACAGGGTCTCACACCGGGGAGCTGTTTTTT. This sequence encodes CASSPPTTGSHTGELFF. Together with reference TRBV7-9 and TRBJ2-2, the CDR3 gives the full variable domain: DTGVSQNPRHKITKRGQNVTFRCDPISEHNRLYWYRQTLGQGPEFLTYFQNEAQLEKSRLLSDRFSAERPKGSFSTLEIQRTEQGDSAMYLCASSPPTTGSHTGELFFGEGSRLTVL.

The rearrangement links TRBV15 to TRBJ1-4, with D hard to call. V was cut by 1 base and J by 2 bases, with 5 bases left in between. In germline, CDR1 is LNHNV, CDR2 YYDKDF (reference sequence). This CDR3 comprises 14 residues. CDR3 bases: TGTGCCACCAGCAGAGCTCTTACTAATGAAAAACTGTTTTTT. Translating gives CATSRALTNEKLFF. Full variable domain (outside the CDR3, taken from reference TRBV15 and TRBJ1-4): DAMVIQNPRYQVTQFGKPVTLSCSQTLNHNVMYWYQQKSSQAPKLLFHYYDKDFNNEADTPDNFQSRRPNTSFCFLDIRSPGLGDTAMYLCATSRALTNEKLFFGSGTQLSVL.

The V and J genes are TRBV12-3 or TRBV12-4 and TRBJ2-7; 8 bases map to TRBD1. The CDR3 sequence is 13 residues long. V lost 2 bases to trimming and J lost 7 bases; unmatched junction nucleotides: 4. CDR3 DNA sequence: TGTGCCAGCAGTTTACAGGGGGCGCGGGAGCAGTACTTC. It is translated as CASSLQGAREQYF.

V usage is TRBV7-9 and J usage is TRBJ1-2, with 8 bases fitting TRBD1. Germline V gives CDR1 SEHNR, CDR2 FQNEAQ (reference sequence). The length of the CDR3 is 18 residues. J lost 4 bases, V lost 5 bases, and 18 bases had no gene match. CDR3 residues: CASSQSSADRAPIYGYTF. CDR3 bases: TGTGCCAGCAGCCAGTCCTCGGCGGACAGGGCCCCTATCTATGGCTACACCTTC.

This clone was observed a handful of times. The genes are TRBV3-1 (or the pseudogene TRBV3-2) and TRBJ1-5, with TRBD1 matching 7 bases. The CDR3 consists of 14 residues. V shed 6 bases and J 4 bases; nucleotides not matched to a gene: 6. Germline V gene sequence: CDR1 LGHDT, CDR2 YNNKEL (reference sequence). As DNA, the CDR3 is TGTGCCAGCAGGGGAACAGGGGAGAATCAGCCCCAGCATTTT. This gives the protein CASRGTGENQPQHF.

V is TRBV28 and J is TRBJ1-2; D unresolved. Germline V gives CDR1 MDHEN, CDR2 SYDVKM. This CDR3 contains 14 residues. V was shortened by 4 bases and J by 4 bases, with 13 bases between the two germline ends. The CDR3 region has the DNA TGTGCCAGCAGTTCCCCGACGGAGGCCTATGGCTACACCTTC. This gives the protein CASSSPTEAYGYTF.

For the CDR3, the DNA is TGTGCCATCGCGACAGGGCCATACGAGCAGTACTTC. Protein: CAIATGPYEQYF. This chain links TRBV10-3 with TRBJ2-7; 7 bases map to TRBD1. Trimming cost V 8 bases and J 4 bases; bases outside gene matches: 5. The CDR3 consists of 12 residues. Per germline, CDR1 ENHRY and CDR2 SYGVKD.

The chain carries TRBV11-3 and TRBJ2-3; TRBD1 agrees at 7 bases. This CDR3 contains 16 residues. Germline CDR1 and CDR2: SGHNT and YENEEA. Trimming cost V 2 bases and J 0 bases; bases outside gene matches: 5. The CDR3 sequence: CASSLTGTASTDTQYF. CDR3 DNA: TGTGCCAGCAGCTTAACCGGGACAGCTAGCACAGATACGCAGTATTTT. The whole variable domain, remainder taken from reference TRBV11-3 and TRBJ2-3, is EAGVVQSPRYKIIEKKQPVAFWCNPISGHNTLYWYLQNLGQGPELLIRYENEEAVDDSQLPKDRFSAERLKGVDSTLKIQPAELGDSAVYLCASSLTGTASTDTQYFGPGTRLTVL.

Here the CDR3 reads CASSLARREPQHF. CDR3 sequence (DNA): TGTGCCAGCAGCTTAGCGAGGAGAGAGCCCCAGCATTTT. This chain connects TRBV7-2 to TRBJ1-5, with D unclear. Germline-derived CDR1 and CDR2 are SGHTA and FQGNSA. CDR3 length: 13 residues. Deletions cut 0 bases from V and 8 bases from J, with 8 bases between.

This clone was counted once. CDR3 protein: CASSPSGQGSTEAFF. Here the CDR3 DNA reads TGTGCCAGCTCACCGTCCGGACAGGGATCCACTGAAGCTTTCTTT. The chain has TRBV18 and TRBJ1-1; 8 nucleotides match TRBD1. CDR3 length: 15 amino acids. The V and J ends lost 3 bases and 4 bases, in that order; junction bases with no gene match: 7. Germline assignment: CDR1 KGHSH and CDR2 LQKENI.

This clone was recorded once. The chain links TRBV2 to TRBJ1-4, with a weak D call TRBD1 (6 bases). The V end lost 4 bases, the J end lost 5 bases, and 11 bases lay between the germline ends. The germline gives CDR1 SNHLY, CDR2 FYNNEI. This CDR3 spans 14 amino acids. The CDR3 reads CASSVQGKNEKLFF. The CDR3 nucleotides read TGTGCCAGCAGTGTACAGGGAAAAAATGAAAAACTGTTTTTT.

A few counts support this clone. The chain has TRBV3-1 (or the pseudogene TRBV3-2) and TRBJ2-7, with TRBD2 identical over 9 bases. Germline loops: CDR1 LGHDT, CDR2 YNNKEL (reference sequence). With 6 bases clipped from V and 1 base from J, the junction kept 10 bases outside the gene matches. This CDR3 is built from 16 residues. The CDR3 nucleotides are TGTGCCAGCAGTTGGGGTAGCGGGAGTAATTCCTACGAGCAGTACTTC. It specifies CASSWGSGSNSYEQYF.

The CDR3 DNA reads as TGTGCCAGCAGTTTTCTGGGGGGGGATGGCTACACCTTC. It translates to CASSFLGGDGYTF. V and J are TRBV27 and TRBJ1-2, with D possibly being TRBD1 (5 bases). Germline CDR1 reads MNHEY; CDR2 reads SMNVEV (reference sequence). This CDR3 spans 13 amino acids. The V gene lost 3 bases and the J gene lost 6 bases, with 11 bases spanning the gap.

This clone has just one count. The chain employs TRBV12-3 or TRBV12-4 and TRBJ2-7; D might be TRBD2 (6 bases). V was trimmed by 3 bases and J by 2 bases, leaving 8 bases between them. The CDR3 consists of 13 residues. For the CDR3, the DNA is TGTGCCAGCAGTTTGCGACTAGCCTACGAGCAGTACTTC. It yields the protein CASSLRLAYEQYF.